This record concerns one T cell receptor beta chain sequence. As originally analysed: How many nucleated cells were present was estimated from reference gene primer amplification. The assay was immunoSEQ multiplex PCR, and TCRdb's table has in-frame clones only and misses some. V, J and clone size are those of that table, while D and trimming were read from the DNA. Among a few hundred thousand clones listed, about nine tenths were seen once. The germline CDR1 and CDR2 sequences are SGDLS and YYNGEE. V was clipped by 1 base and J by 2 bases, with 6 bases between them. The CDR3 is made up of 13 amino acids. The entry originates in a study of blood T cell repertoires in COVID-19. Study-level information: Some COVID-19 samples were acute and others convalescent; all came from the United States, Italy and Spain.

Enrolment of Seattle patients took place during active infection, and they were followed longitudinally. Material for sequencing was peripheral blood. This clonotype was obtained from a woman between 45 and 65 years old with COVID-19, enrolled during active disease. This chain joins TRBV9 and TRBJ1-2; D might be TRBD1 (6 bases). The CDR3 sequence: CASSVRGNYGYTF. CDR3 bases: TGTGCCAGCAGCGTAAGGGGGAACTATGGCTACACCTTC.